Shown below are 24 T cell receptor beta chains from a single sample sequenced in a study of T cells expressing NK-cell markers. Reprocessing the 5' RACE reads, TCRdb reports a single entry for every CDR3 protein and omits DNA. With a few hundred thousand distinct CDR3 sequences in the sample, the ten largest clones hold around 0.4%. Sequencing input: blood T cells: a sorted CD56 or NKG2C T cell subset, CD4+ or CD8+ T cells, or bulk PBMC T cells (not recorded which). The receptors were gathered from a man between 18 and 35 years old in good health.

J is TRBJ2-5 and V is TRBV20-1; TCRdb's D call, TRBD2, is unchecked because there is no DNA. Germline V CDR1 and CDR2: DFQATT, SNEGSKA (reference sequence). CDR3 length: 14 residues. CDR3 amino acids: CSAEAGQVRETQYF.

The chain couples TRBV12-3 or TRBV12-4 to TRBJ2-3; TCRdb outputs TRBD2, but without DNA this stays unchecked. The CDR3 is 12 residues long. CDR3 in amino acids: CASTKTERTQYF.

The chain couples TRBV7-3 to TRBJ2-3. Germline V gene lookup returns CDR1 SGHTA and CDR2 FQGTGA. This CDR3 is built from 17 residues. The CDR3 loop is CASSLFGDRVSTDTQYF.

The chain links TRBV10-3 to TRBJ2-5; without DNA, the TCRdb call of TRBD1 cannot be checked. The germline V gene encodes CDR1 ENHRY and CDR2 SYGVKD. The CDR3 is made up of 13 amino acids. CDR3 sequence reads: CAISGQPQETQYF.

J is TRBJ1-5 and V is TRBV12-3 or TRBV12-4. There are 14 residues in the CDR3. CDR3 protein: CASSLQFGDQPQHF.

The chain links TRBV18 to TRBJ2-7. CDR1 KGHSH and CDR2 LQKENI come from the germline V gene. CDR3 length equals 15 residues. This CDR3 is CASSPPMNQAYEQYF. The full variable domain, in which reference TRBV18 and TRBJ2-7 provide the parts outside the CDR3, is NAGVMQNPRHLVRRRGQEARLRCSPMKGHSHVYWYRQLPEEGLKFMVYLQKENIIDESGMPKERFSAEFPKEGPSILRIQQVVRGDSAAYFCASSPPMNQAYEQYFGPGTRLTVT.

The rearrangement uses TRBV18 and TRBJ2-1; TCRdb lists TRBD2, though no DNA is available to test this call. CDR3 length: 15 residues. Germline assignment: CDR1 KGHSH and CDR2 LQKENI. The chain's CDR3 is CASSLREGSYNEQFF.

CDR3: CASSYIRASSGANVLTF. The chain carries TRBV6-5 and TRBJ2-6; TCRdb's D gene call, TRBD1, goes unchecked for lack of DNA. The CDR3 length is 17 residues. The germline V gene encodes CDR1 MNHEY and CDR2 SVGAGI.

The J gene is TRBJ2-7, the V gene TRBV12-3 or TRBV12-4; TCRdb picks TRBD1, but there is no DNA to check that call. The CDR3 runs to 15 residues. The CDR3 region is CASSVGRDRVHEQYF.

V and J are TRBV20-1 and TRBJ2-1; the D call of TRBD2 rests on TCRdb alone, since no DNA is present to check it. This CDR3 contains 14 residues. Germline V lookup: CDR1 DFQATT, CDR2 SNEGSKA (reference sequence). The CDR3 sequence is CSAYSAGESNEQFF.

The CDR3 loop reads CASSSQGEGSYNEQFF. This chain connects TRBV11-3 to TRBJ2-1; without DNA, the TCRdb call of TRBD2 cannot be checked. Germline loops: CDR1 SGHNT, CDR2 YENEEA. CDR3 length equals 16 residues.

The V call is TRBV27, the J call TRBJ2-1; with no DNA, the TCRdb D assignment of TRBD1 cannot be verified. The CDR3 runs 15 residues. CDR1 and CDR2 (germline): MNHEY, SMNVEV (reference sequence). CDR3 residues: CASSPGVEGFNEQFF.

The chain recombines TRBV7-3 with TRBJ1-2. Germline loops: CDR1 SGHTA, CDR2 FQGTGA. The CDR3 length is 14 residues. The CDR3: CASSIGLANYGYTF.

The V call is TRBV18, the J call TRBJ2-2. Per germline, CDR1 KGHSH and CDR2 LQKENI. The CDR3 extends over 14 amino acids. CDR3 residues: CASSRNTNTGELFF.

V is TRBV11-1 and J is TRBJ2-7. CDR1 SGHAT and CDR2 FQDESV come from the germline V gene (reference sequence). This CDR3 has 14 amino acids. CDR3 loop: CASSLTGSPHEQYF.

The chain is built from TRBV5-1 and TRBJ1-1; TCRdb reports TRBD1, a call that lacks DNA to check it against. The CDR3 length is 16 residues. The germline gives CDR1 SGHRS, CDR2 YFSETQ. CDR3 sequence: CASSQGTGRLNTEAFF. Using reference TRBV5-1 and TRBJ1-1 for the parts outside the CDR3, the full variable domain is KAGVTQTPRYLIKTRGQQVTLSCSPISGHRSVSWYQQTPGQGLQFLFEYFSETQRNKGNFPGRFSGRQFSNSRSEMNVSTLELGDSALYLCASSQGTGRLNTEAFFGQGTRLTVV.

The chain carries TRBV5-1 and TRBJ1-3; the D call from TCRdb, TRBD1, cannot be confirmed without DNA. The CDR3 has 17 amino acids. Germline lookup yields CDR1 SGHRS and CDR2 YFSETQ. This chain's CDR3 is CASSLGPGQSSGNTIYF.

V gene TRBV29-1 combines with J gene TRBJ2-1; TCRdb reports TRBD2, a call that lacks DNA to check it against. Germline assignment: CDR1 SQVTM and CDR2 ANQGSEA. The CDR3 has 13 residues. The CDR3 is CSVAPGLGNEQFF.

The chain couples TRBV5-8 to TRBJ2-5; TCRdb's D call, TRBD2, is unchecked because there is no DNA. Germline CDR1 SGHTS, CDR2 YDEGEE. The CDR3 has 14 amino acids. CDR3 loop: CASSFPSGQETQYF.

The rearrangement links TRBV6-6 to TRBJ2-2. The CDR3 totals 11 residues. From germline, CDR1 is MNHNY and CDR2 SVGAGI (reference sequence). The CDR3 sequence: CASTKTGELFF.

The J gene is TRBJ2-1, the V gene TRBV19; TCRdb's assignment of TRBD2 cannot be checked, as there is no DNA. From germline, CDR1 is LNHDA and CDR2 SQIVND (reference sequence). The CDR3 has 17 residues. This CDR3 reads CASSRSGRAALSNEQFF.

V and J are TRBV19 and TRBJ2-1; TCRdb designates TRBD1, a call that cannot be tested without DNA. The CDR3 runs 13 residues. Germline assignment: CDR1 LNHDA and CDR2 SQIVND (reference sequence). The CDR3 loop is CASIGGHYNEQFF.

The V call is TRBV5-1, the J call TRBJ2-1; the TRBD1 assignment by TCRdb is unverifiable without DNA. Germline lookup yields CDR1 SGHRS and CDR2 YFSETQ. There are 15 residues in the CDR3. This chain's CDR3 is CASSRTGAGYNEQFF.

V and J are TRBV20-1 and TRBJ2-5; without DNA, the TCRdb call of TRBD2 cannot be checked. The CDR3 totals 15 residues. In germline, CDR1 is DFQATT, CDR2 SNEGSKA (reference sequence). The CDR3 loop reads CSARVGASGKETQYF.